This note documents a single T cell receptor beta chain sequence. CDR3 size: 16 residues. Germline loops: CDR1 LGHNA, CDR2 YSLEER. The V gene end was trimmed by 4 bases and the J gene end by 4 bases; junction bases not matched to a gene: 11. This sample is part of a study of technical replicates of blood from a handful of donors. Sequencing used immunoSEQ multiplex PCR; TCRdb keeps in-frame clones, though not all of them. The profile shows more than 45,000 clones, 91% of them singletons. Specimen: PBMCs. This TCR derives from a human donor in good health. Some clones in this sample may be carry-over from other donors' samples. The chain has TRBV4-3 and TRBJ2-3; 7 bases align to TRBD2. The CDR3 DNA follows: TGCGCCAGCAGCCCCCAACCCACTAGCGATTCAGATACGCAGTATTTT. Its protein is CASSPQPTSDSDTQYF.